Listed here are 27 T cell receptor beta chains from one sample, sequenced in a study of blood T cell repertoires in COVID-19. Assay: immunoSEQ multiplex PCR; the TCRdb copy retains only in-frame clones and omits some. Among over 250,000 clones listed, roughly 91% were seen once. Sample: PBMCs or T cells enriched from blood (not recorded which). The receptor source for this set is a woman aged 55-70 years who had recovered from COVID-19.

The J gene is TRBJ2-5, the V gene TRBV29-1; 8 bases are shared with TRBD1. J gave up 7 bases and V 6 bases, and 7 bases lay outside the gene matches. This CDR3 contains 12 residues. Germline loops: CDR1 SQVTM, CDR2 ANQGSEA. CDR3 DNA sequence: TGCAGCGTCCAACAGGGGGTGGTGACCCAGTACTTC. Translation: CSVQQGVVTQYF.

The chain combines TRBV7-6 with TRBJ2-6, with D tentatively TRBD2 (6 bases). The V gene lost 2 bases and the J gene lost 9 bases, with 17 bases spanning the gap. CDR3 length: 16 amino acids. The V gene's germline CDR1 is SGHVS and CDR2 FNYEAQ. Written as DNA, the CDR3 is TGTGCCAGCAGCTTATCTAGAGGGACTGGCGACAACGTCCTGACTTTC. Its translation: CASSLSRGTGDNVLTF.

Notes on this clone: This specimen includes other DNA sequences encoding the same CDR3. This chain links TRBV2 with TRBJ1-2; D might be TRBD1 (5 bases). CDR1 is SNHLY, CDR2 FYNNEI, per germline. With 5 bases removed from V and 8 bases from J, the gap between germline ends came to 9 bases. This CDR3 is built from 11 residues. The CDR3 nucleotides read TGTGCCAGCAGTATCAGGGTCGGCTACACCTTC. Its protein is CASSIRVGYTF. The variable domain in full, with the rest retrieved from reference TRBV2 and TRBJ1-2, is EPEVTQTPSHQVTQMGQEVILRCVPISNHLYFYWYRQILGQKVEFLVSFYNNEISEKSEIFDDQFSVERPDGSNFTLKIRSTKLEDSAMYFCASSIRVGYTFGSGTRLTVV.

The chain couples TRBV30 to TRBJ1-5; possible D gene TRBD1, 5 bases. The CDR3 consists of 15 residues. Germline lookup yields CDR1 GTSNPN and CDR2 SVGIG (reference sequence). Trimming removed 2 bases at V and 1 base at J, with 12 bases between. The CDR3 DNA is TGTGCCTGGAGTCGGGGGGTGATAAGCAATCAGCCCCAGCATTTT. As protein: CAWSRGVISNQPQHF.

The rearrangement links TRBV4-1 to TRBJ2-3, with a weak D call TRBD1 (6 bases). The CDR3 runs 12 residues. Between the trimmed V and J ends, which lost 2 bases and 10 bases, there was a span of 10 bases. CDR1 is MGHRA, CDR2 YSYEKL, per germline. The CDR3 DNA reads TGCGCCAGCAGCCAAACAGGGACCCCGCAGTATTTT. It specifies CASSQTGTPQYF.

This clone came up once. The V call is TRBV6-5, the J call TRBJ1-2, with 7 nucleotides matching TRBD1. J was trimmed by 6 bases and V by 6 bases; bases with no gene match: 10. The CDR3 runs to 14 residues. Germline V lookup: CDR1 MNHEY, CDR2 SVGAGI. For the CDR3, the DNA is TGTGCCAGCAGCCTCGACCAAGACAGGGATGGCTACACCTTC. Its protein product is CASSLDQDRDGYTF.

The V gene is TRBV3-1 (or the pseudogene TRBV3-2), the J gene TRBJ1-2, with D hard to call. Germline V gives CDR1 LGHDT, CDR2 YNNKEL (reference sequence). This CDR3 is built from 13 residues. Deletions cut 6 bases from V and 3 bases from J, with 11 bases between. Here the CDR3 reads CASRPTDYYGYTF. Here the CDR3 DNA reads TGTGCCAGCAGGCCAACAGATTACTATGGCTACACCTTC.

The V call is TRBV5-1, the J call TRBJ2-2, with D possibly matching TRBD1 (5 bases). This CDR3 has 13 residues. Germline CDR1 reads SGHRS; CDR2 reads YFSETQ. Trimming removed 4 bases from V and 6 bases from J, with 10 bases in between. The CDR3 DNA sequence: TGCGCCAGCAGCGCCCCGACAGCCGGGGAGCTGTTTTTT. Translation: CASSAPTAGELFF.

This clone was counted only a few times. The chain carries TRBV2 and TRBJ1-2; perhaps TRBD1 as D (6 bases). Trimming cost V 5 bases and J 8 bases, with 15 bases left between them. This CDR3 region has 13 residues. CDR1 is SNHLY and CDR2 is FYNNEI in the germline V gene. The CDR3 coding sequence is TGTGCCAGCAGTCAGACAGGCCCCTTCGGCTACACCTTC. Protein: CASSQTGPFGYTF.

The V call is TRBV5-1, the J call TRBJ2-7, with D perhaps TRBD1 (6 bases). V shed 2 bases and J shed 4 bases, with 10 bases lying between them. Looked up from germline, CDR1 is SGHRS and CDR2 is YFSETQ. This CDR3 is built from 13 residues. The CDR3 here is CASSLGGKYEQYF. The DNA for the CDR3 is TGCGCCAGCAGCTTAGGGGGTAAATACGAGCAGTACTTC.

On this clone: At one end, the junction sequence differs from germline, possibly due to a read error. The rearrangement joins TRBV28 to TRBJ1-5; D might be TRBD1 (5 bases). The V gene's germline CDR1 is MDHEN and CDR2 SYDVKM. This CDR3 has 14 residues. The CDR3 is CASSMEGSIQPQHF. CDR3 nucleotide sequence: TGTGCCAGCAGCATGGAGGGGAGCATTCAGCCCCAGCATTTT.

V usage is TRBV19 and J usage is TRBJ2-5, with TRBD2 matching over 10 bases. From germline, CDR1 is LNHDA and CDR2 SQIVND (reference sequence). The V segment lost 5 bases and the J segment 4 bases; nucleotides outside the gene matches: 7. The CDR3 contains 15 residues. CDR3 residues: CASSPLAGEGETQYF. The CDR3 DNA reads as TGTGCCAGTAGTCCGCTAGCGGGAGAGGGAGAGACCCAGTACTTC. The full variable domain, rest sourced from reference TRBV19 and TRBJ2-5, is DGGITQSPKYLFRKEGQNVTLSCEQNLNHDAMYWYRQDPGQGLRLIYYSQIVNDFQKGDIAEGYSVSREKKESFPLTVTSAQKNPTAFYLCASSPLAGEGETQYFGPGTRLLVL.

The chain joins TRBV4-1 to TRBJ1-1; no clear D. The germline V and J ends were trimmed by 1 base and 3 bases, with 15 bases remaining between them. The CDR3 consists of 16 residues. Per the germline V gene, CDR1 is MGHRA and CDR2 is YSYEKL. CDR3 bases: TGCGCCAGCAGCCAAGCCCCCCGAGGCTGGGACACTGAAGCTTTCTTT. This sequence encodes CASSQAPRGWDTEAFF.

This clone appeared a single time. The junction departs from the called germline gene at one end, perhaps through a read error. The chain carries TRBV28 and TRBJ2-3; 14 nucleotides align to TRBD2. The V gene's germline CDR1 is MDHEN and CDR2 SYDVKM. The CDR3 spans 16 residues. The CDR3 spells CASSIWTSGRTDTQYF. CDR3 nucleotide sequence: TGTGCCAGCAGTATATGGACTAGCGGGAGGACAGATACGCAGTATTTT.

V is TRBV18 and J is TRBJ1-2, with D maybe TRBD1 (5 bases). Germline V gene lookup returns CDR1 KGHSH and CDR2 LQKENI. This CDR3 comprises 14 residues. Trimming left V 6 bases short and J 3 bases short, with 14 bases between. The DNA for the CDR3 is TGTGCCAGCTCCCTACAGGACGGATACTATGGCTACACCTTC. Residues: CASSLQDGYYGYTF.

J is TRBJ2-7 and V is TRBV29-1; D possibly corresponds to TRBD2 (6 bases). Between the trimmed V and J ends, which lost 1 base and 3 bases, there was a span of 13 bases. This CDR3 is 14 amino acids long. CDR1 and CDR2 from the germline V gene are SQVTM and ANQGSEA. CDR3 DNA: TGCAGCGTTGAAGCTCCAGGGACTCTCTACGAGCAGTACTTC. It yields the protein CSVEAPGTLYEQYF.

This CDR3 is CASSWTGGTGNTIYF. CDR3 sequence (DNA): TGTGCCAGCAGCTGGACAGGGGGAACTGGAAACACCATATATTTT. The chain joins TRBV5-4 to TRBJ1-3; 10 nucleotides agree with TRBD1. The germline CDR1 and CDR2 sequences are SGHNT and YYREEE (reference sequence). The CDR3 is 15 residues long. J was trimmed by 2 bases and V by 3 bases; bases with no gene match: 2. The variable domain in full, completed from reference TRBV5-4 and TRBJ1-3, reads ETGVTQSPTHLIKTRGQQVTLRCSSQSGHNTVSWYQQALGQGPQFIFQYYREEENGRGNFPPRFSGLQFPNYSSELNVNALELDDSALYLCASSWTGGTGNTIYFGEGSWLTVV.

This chain connects TRBV5-1 to TRBJ2-1; D may be TRBD2 (5 bases). The germline V gene encodes CDR1 SGHRS and CDR2 YFSETQ. The CDR3 spans 15 residues. V lost 7 bases to trimming and J lost 1 base, with 15 bases between them. CDR3 protein: CASGFDTGSYNEQFF. In nucleotides, the CDR3 is TGCGCCAGCGGGTTTGACACGGGGTCCTACAATGAGCAGTTCTTC.

This clone is a singleton in its sample. The V gene is TRBV5-1, the J gene TRBJ2-5; no firm D call. Germline V lookup: CDR1 SGHRS, CDR2 YFSETQ. CDR3 length: 13 amino acids. Deletions cut 5 bases from V and 5 bases from J, with 13 bases between. The CDR3 here is CASRPPGLETQYF. As DNA, the CDR3 is TGCGCCAGCAGACCCCCCGGGTTGGAGACCCAGTACTTC.

This chain links TRBV4-2 with TRBJ2-7; TRBD2 agrees at 8 bases. CDR3 length: 16 amino acids. The germline V gene encodes CDR1 LGHNA and CDR2 YNFKEQ. The junction had 7 bases not matched to a gene; V was cut back by 1 base and J by 2 bases. The CDR3 spells CASSQASRGAPYEQYF. CDR3 nucleotides: TGTGCCAGCAGCCAAGCTTCGCGGGGGGCACCCTACGAGCAGTACTTC.

The chain couples TRBV9 to TRBJ1-1, with D unresolved. V lost 0 bases and J 0 bases, leaving 6 bases between the germline ends. Germline values: CDR1 SGDLS, CDR2 YYNGEE. The CDR3 is 14 residues long. The CDR3 bases are TGTGCCAGCAGCGTAGGTCACTTGAACACTGAAGCTTTCTTT. It yields the protein CASSVGHLNTEAFF. Full variable domain (outside the CDR3, taken from reference TRBV9 and TRBJ1-1): DSGVTQTPKHLITATGQRVTLRCSPRSGDLSVYWYQQSLDQGLQFLIQYYNGEERAKGNILERFSAQQFPDLHSELNLSSLELGDSALYFCASSVGHLNTEAFFGQGTRLTVV.

This CDR3 reads CASQGDTGELFF. DNA of the CDR3: TGTGCCAGCCAGGGGGACACCGGGGAGCTGTTTTTT. The rearrangement joins TRBV11-3 to TRBJ2-2, with 7 bases that match TRBD1. CDR3 length equals 12 residues. V lost 8 bases to trimming and J lost 3 bases; unmatched junction nucleotides: 0. From germline, CDR1 is SGHNT and CDR2 YENEEA.

The chain uses TRBV14 and TRBJ2-7, with D possibly being TRBD1 (6 bases). Trimming removed 0 bases from V and 2 bases from J, with 11 bases in between. Germline-derived CDR1 and CDR2 are SGHDN and FVKESK. This CDR3 is built from 15 residues. Here the CDR3 DNA reads TGTGCCAGCAGCCAAGAACAGGGAAGGACCTACGAGCAGTACTTC. Protein product: CASSQEQGRTYEQYF.

This rearrangement joins TRBV7-8 to TRBJ2-1, with a tentative D call TRBD1 (7 bases). The length of the CDR3 is 12 residues. V shed 4 bases and J shed 12 bases, with 13 bases lying between them. Germline V CDR1 and CDR2: SGHVS, FQNEAQ. This CDR3 reads CASSSFQGGQFF. In DNA, the CDR3 is TGTGCCAGCAGCTCCTTCCAGGGGGGGCAGTTCTTC.

The chain joins TRBV30 to TRBJ1-6; the D gene is possibly TRBD1 (5 bases). This CDR3 comprises 15 residues. V was clipped by 2 bases and J by 3 bases, with 11 bases between them. Germline V CDR1 and CDR2: GTSNPN, SVGIG (reference sequence). CDR3 region: CAWSRPTVYNSPLHF. In DNA, the CDR3 is TGTGCCTGGAGTCGCCCGACAGTCTATAATTCACCCCTCCACTTT.

This rearrangement joins TRBV6-5 to TRBJ2-1; 8 bases align to TRBD2. Looked up from germline, CDR1 is MNHEY and CDR2 is SVGAGI. Trimming cost V 6 bases and J 1 base; bases outside gene matches: 5. The CDR3 runs to 15 residues. The CDR3 loop is CASRESGSSYNEQFF. In nucleotides, the CDR3 is TGTGCCAGCAGGGAGAGCGGGAGTTCCTACAATGAGCAGTTCTTC.

This chain connects TRBV9 to TRBJ1-2; D is unclear. V lost 0 bases and J lost 8, with 11 bases in between. Germline V gene lookup returns CDR1 SGDLS and CDR2 YYNGEE. This CDR3 comprises 13 residues. In nucleotides, the CDR3 is TGTGCCAGCAGCGTAGATAGTTTACGGGGCTACACCTTC. Protein: CASSVDSLRGYTF.